This TCR beta chain was found in a study of CD8 T cells in ankylosing spondylitis. This clonotype was seen at least ten times. Trimming stripped 2 bases from V and 1 base from J, with 12 bases between. This CDR3 has 15 residues. In germline, CDR1 is LGHDT, CDR2 YNNKEL (reference sequence). Making use of molecular barcodes, quantitative 5'-RACE generated TCR beta libraries. From the 5' RACE reads, TCRdb called clonotypes with MiXCR, one entry per CDR3 protein. The table shows under 300,000 distinct CDR3 sequences, with more than 9% occurring only once. Sequences were obtained from blood, either unsorted or a sorted T cell fraction (not recorded which). The chain joins TRBV3-1 to TRBJ2-7; D gene unclear. The TCR was taken from a male donor with ankylosing spondylitis or in good health (not recorded which). The CDR3 region is CASSQLGQTSYEQYF. The CDR3 coding sequence is TGTGCCAGCAGCCAACTCGGGCAGACTTCCTACGAGCAGTACTTC.